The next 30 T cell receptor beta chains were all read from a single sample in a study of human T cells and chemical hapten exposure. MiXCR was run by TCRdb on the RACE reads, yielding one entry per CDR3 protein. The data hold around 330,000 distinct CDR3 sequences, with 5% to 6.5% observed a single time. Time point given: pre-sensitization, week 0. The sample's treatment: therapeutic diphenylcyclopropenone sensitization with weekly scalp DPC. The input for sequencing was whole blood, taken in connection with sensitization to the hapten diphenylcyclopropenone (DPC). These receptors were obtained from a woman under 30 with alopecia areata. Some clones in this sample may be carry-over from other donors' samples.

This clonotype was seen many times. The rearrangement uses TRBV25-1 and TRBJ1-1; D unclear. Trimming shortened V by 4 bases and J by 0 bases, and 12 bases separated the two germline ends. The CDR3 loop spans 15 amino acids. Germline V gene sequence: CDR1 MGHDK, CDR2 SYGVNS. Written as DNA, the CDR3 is TGTGCCAGCAGTGGTTGGAGGGAATTGAACACTGAAGCTTTCTTT. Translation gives CASSGWRELNTEAFF.

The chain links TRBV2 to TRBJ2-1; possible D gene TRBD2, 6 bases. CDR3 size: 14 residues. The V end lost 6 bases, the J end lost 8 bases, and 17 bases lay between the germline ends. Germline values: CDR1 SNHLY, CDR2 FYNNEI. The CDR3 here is CASSPGGVSDEQFF. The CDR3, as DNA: TGTGCCAGCAGCCCCGGGGGAGTTTCGGATGAGCAGTTCTTC.

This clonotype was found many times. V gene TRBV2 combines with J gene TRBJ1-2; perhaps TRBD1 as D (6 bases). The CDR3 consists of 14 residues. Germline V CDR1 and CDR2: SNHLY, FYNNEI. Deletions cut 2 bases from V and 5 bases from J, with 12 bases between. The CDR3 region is CASSERGVPYGYTF. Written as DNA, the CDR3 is TGTGCCAGCAGTGAAAGGGGGGTACCTTATGGCTACACCTTC.

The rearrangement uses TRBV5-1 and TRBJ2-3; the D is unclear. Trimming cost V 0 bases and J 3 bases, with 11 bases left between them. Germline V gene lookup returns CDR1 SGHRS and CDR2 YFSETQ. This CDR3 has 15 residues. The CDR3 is CASSLALLGTDTQYF. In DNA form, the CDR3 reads TGCGCCAGCAGCTTGGCCCTCCTGGGGACAGATACGCAGTATTTT.

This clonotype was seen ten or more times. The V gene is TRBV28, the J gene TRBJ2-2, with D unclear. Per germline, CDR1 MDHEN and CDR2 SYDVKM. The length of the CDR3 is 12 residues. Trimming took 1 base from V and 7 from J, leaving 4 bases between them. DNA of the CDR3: TGTGCCAGCAGTTTATACGGCGGGGAGCTGTTTTTT. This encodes CASSLYGGELFF.

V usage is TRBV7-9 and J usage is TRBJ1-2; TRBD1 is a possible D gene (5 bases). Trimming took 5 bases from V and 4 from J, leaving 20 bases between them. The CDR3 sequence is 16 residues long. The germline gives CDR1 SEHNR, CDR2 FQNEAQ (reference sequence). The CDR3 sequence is CASSAGTVHPSYGYTF. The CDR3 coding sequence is TGTGCCAGCAGCGCTGGGACTGTTCATCCCTCCTATGGCTACACCTTC.

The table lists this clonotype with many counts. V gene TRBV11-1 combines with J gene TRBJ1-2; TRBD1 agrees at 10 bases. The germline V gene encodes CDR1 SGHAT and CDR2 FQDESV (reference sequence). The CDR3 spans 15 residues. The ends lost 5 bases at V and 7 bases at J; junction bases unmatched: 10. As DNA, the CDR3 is TGTGCCAGCAGCATCCCTTGGACAGGGGGGATTGGCTACACCTTC. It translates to CASSIPWTGGIGYTF.

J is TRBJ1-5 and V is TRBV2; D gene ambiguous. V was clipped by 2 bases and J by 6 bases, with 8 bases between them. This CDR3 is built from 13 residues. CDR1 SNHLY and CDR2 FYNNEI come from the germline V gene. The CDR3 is CASSESWSQPQHF. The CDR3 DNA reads TGTGCCAGCAGTGAATCGTGGAGTCAGCCCCAGCATTTT.

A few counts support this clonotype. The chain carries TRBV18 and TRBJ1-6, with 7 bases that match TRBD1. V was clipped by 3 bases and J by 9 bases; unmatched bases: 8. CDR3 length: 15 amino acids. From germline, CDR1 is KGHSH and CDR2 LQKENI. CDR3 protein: CASSPLDRATSPLHF. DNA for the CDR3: TGTGCCAGCTCACCCCTAGACAGGGCAACTTCACCCCTCCACTTT.

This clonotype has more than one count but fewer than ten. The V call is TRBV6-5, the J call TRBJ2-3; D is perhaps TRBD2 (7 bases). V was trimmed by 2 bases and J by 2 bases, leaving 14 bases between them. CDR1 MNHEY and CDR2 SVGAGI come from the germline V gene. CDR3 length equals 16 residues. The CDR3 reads CASSYAPGGPTDTQYF. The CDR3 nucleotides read TGTGCCAGCAGTTACGCCCCGGGGGGCCCCACAGATACGCAGTATTTT.

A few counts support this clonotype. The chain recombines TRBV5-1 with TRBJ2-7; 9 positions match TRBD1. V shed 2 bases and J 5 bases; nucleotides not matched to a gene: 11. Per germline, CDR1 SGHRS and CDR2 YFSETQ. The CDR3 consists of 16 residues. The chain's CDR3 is CASSLTTGGAGHEQYF. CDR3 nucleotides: TGCGCCAGCAGCTTAACCACAGGGGGCGCCGGCCACGAGCAGTACTTC. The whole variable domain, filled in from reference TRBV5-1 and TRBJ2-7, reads KAGVTQTPRYLIKTRGQQVTLSCSPISGHRSVSWYQQTPGQGLQFLFEYFSETQRNKGNFPGRFSGRQFSNSRSEMNVSTLELGDSALYLCASSLTTGGAGHEQYFGPGTRLTVT.

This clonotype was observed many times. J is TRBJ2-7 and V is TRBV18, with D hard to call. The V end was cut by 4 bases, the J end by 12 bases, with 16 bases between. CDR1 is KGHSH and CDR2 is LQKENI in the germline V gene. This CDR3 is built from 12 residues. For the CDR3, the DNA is TGTGCCAGCTCACTTCAGACCGGGCGTAGGTACTTC. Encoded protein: CASSLQTGRRYF.

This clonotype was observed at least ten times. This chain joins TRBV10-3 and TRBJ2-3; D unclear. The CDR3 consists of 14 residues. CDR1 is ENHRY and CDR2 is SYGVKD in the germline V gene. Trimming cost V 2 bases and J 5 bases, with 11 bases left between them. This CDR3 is CAISENEDEDTQYF. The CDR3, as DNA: TGTGCCATCAGTGAGAATGAGGACGAAGATACGCAGTATTTT.

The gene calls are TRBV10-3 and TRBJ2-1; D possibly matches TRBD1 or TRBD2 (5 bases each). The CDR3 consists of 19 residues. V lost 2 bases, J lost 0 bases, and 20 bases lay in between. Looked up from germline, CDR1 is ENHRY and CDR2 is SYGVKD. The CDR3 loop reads CAISERGFVGTTSYNEQFF. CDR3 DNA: TGTGCCATCAGTGAGCGGGGTTTCGTGGGGACCACCTCCTACAATGAGCAGTTCTTC.

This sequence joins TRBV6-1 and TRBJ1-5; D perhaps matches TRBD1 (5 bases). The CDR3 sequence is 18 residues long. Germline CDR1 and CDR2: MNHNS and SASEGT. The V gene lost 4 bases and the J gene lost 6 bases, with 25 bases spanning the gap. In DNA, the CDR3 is TGTGCCAGCAGTGTATCAGTCGGGACCGGCCGGTTCAGTCAGCCCCAGCATTTT. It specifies CASSVSVGTGRFSQPQHF.

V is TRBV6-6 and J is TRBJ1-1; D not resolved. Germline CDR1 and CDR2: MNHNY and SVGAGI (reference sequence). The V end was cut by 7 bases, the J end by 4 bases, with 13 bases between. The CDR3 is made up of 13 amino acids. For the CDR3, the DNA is TGTGCCAGCACCGGCTGGGCGAGCACTGAAGCTTTCTTT. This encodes CASTGWASTEAFF.

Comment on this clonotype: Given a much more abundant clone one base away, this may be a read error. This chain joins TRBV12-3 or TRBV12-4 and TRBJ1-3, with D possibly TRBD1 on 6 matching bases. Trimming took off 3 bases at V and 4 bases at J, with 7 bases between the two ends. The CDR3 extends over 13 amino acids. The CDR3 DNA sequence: TGTGCCAGCAGTTTCGACAGGGGAAACACCATATATTTT. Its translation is CASSFDRGNTIYF.

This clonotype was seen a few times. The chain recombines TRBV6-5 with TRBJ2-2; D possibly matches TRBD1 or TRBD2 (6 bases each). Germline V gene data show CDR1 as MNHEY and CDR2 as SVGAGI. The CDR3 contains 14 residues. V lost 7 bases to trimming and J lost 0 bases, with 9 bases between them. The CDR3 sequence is CASTGATNTGELFF. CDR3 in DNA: TGTGCCAGCACGGGGGCGACGAACACCGGGGAGCTGTTTTTT.

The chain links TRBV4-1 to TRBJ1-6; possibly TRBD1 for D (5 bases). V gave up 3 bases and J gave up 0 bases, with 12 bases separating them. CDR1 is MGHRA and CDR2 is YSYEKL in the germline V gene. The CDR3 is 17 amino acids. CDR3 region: CASSHRAGISYNSPLHF. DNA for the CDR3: TGCGCCAGCAGCCATCGGGCAGGGATCTCCTATAATTCACCCCTCCACTTT.

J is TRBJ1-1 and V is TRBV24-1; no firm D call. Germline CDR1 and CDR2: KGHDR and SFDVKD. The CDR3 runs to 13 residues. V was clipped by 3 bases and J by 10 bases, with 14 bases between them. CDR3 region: CATSDDKGRAAFF. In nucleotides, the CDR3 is TGTGCCACCAGTGATGACAAGGGCCGGGCAGCTTTCTTT.

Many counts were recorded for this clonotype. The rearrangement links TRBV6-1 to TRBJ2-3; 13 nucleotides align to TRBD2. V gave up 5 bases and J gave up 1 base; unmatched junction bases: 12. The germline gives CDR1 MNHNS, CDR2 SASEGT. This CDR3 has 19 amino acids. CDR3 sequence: CASSQGLAGIRLRTDTQYF. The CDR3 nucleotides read TGTGCCAGCAGTCAGGGACTAGCGGGAATTCGCCTCCGCACAGATACGCAGTATTTT.

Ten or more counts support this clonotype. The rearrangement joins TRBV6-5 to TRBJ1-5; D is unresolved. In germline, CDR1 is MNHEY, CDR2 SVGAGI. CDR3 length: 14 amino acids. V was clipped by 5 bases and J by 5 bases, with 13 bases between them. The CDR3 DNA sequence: TGTGCCAGCAGTCGATCTGACGGAGATCAGCCCCAGCATTTT. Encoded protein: CASSRSDGDQPQHF.

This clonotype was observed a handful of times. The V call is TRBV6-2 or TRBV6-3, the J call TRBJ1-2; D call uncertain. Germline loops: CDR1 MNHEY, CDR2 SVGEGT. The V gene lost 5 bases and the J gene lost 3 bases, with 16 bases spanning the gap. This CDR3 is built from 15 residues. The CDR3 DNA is TGTGCCAGCAGTAGGCCGGACTCAGCGGACTATGGCTACACCTTC. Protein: CASSRPDSADYGYTF.

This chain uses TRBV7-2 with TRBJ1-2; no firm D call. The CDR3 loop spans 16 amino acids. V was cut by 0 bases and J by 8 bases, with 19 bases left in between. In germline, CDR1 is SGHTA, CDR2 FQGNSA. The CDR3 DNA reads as TGTGCCAGCAGCTTAGCGGTGGCCCCTCCGATTGGGGGCTACACCTTC. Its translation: CASSLAVAPPIGGYTF.

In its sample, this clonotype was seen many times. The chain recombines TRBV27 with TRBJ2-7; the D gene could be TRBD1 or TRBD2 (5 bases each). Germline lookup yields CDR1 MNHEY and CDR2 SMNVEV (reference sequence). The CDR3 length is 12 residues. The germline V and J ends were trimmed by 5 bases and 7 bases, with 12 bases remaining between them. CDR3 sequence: CASSEGDREQYF. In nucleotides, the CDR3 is TGTGCCAGCAGTGAGGGCGACAGAGAGCAGTACTTC.

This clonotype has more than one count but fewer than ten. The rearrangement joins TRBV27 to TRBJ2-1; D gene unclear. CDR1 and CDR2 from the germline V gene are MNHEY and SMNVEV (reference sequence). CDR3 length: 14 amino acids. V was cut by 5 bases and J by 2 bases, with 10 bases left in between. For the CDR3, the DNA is TGTGCCAGCAGTCCCCCGCTTGCCTACAATGAGCAGTTCTTC. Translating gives CASSPPLAYNEQFF.

DNA for the CDR3: TGCGCCAGCAGCCAAGATCAGTACACAGATACGCAGTATTTT. As protein: CASSQDQYTDTQYF. The gene calls are TRBV4-1 and TRBJ2-3; D is undetermined. The germline gives CDR1 MGHRA, CDR2 YSYEKL. The CDR3 has 14 amino acids. Trimming left V 0 bases short and J 2 bases short, with 6 bases between.

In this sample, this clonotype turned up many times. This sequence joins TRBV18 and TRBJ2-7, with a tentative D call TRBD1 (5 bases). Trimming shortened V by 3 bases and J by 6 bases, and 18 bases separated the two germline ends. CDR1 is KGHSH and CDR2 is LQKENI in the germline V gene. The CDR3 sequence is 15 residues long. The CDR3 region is CASSPCGHSTCEQYF. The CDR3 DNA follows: TGTGCCAGCTCACCTTGCGGACACAGTACGTGCGAGCAGTACTTC.

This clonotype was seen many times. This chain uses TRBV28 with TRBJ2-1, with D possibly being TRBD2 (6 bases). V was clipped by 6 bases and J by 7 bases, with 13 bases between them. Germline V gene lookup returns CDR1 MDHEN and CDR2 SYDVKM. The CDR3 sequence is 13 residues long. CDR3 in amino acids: CASRDYRRNEQFF. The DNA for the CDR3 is TGTGCCAGCAGGGACTACCGTAGGAATGAGCAGTTCTTC.

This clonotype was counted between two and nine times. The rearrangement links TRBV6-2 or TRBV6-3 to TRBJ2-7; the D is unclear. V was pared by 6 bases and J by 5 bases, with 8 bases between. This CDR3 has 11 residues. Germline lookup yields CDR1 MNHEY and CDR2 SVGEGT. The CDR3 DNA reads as TGTGCCAGCAGCCGCCAGGACGAGCAGTACTTC. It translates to CASSRQDEQYF.